The T cell receptor beta chain under discussion was sequenced for a study of blood T cell repertoires in COVID-19 (dated by TCRdb to 2018 to 2020). Notes on the research overall: For ImmuneRACE Cohort 3, a participant was defined as recovered based on two consecutive negative NP/OP PCR tests, clearance by a healthcare professional, or resolution of symptoms. Samples from collaborators originated in the United States, Italy and Spain and spanned both the acute and convalescent phases of COVID-19. The prospective study material was composed of cDNA or gDNA derived from T cells, B-cell-depleted T cells, or PBMCs. Subjects who had been exposed to COVID-19, were actively infected with it, or had recovered from it provided the deeply sampled blood TCRbeta repertoires that made up the dataset. The repertoires were made available in a free public database intended to serve as a resource for research on the immune response to SARS-CoV-2. The samples were drawn from two sources: the first 160 participants of the ongoing ImmuneRACE study, and 1,254 subjects contributed by 6 global collaborators. The sample metadata nearly always contained a de-identified subject ID, COVID-19 status, age in years and sex. HLA class I and class II types, where available, came from metadata supplied by the sample provider rather than from assay-based typing.

Participants in the prospective study were aged 18 to 89 years, lived in some 24 United States geographic areas, and enrolled through a virtual design. To assign participants to cohorts, the prospective study relied on clinical history that participants themselves reported in a screening survey and a study questionnaire. Mobile phlebotomists in the prospective study collected whole blood, serum and a nasopharyngeal or oropharyngeal swab from every participant. Over an approximately 2-month period, participants in the prospective study had the option of providing additional blood draws and questionnaires. Before DNA extraction, blood samples from the prospective study were shipped at room temperature or frozen. In the germline V gene (reference sequence), CDR1 corresponds to SGHNT and CDR2 to YYREEE. The CDR3 has 15 amino acids, counting the end cysteine and phenylalanine. Solely the CDR3 DNA is kept, with 45 bases framed from the first base. V has 3 bases trimmed and J has 3 bases trimmed; junction bases matching no gene number 3.

TCRbeta CDR3 regions were amplified from genomic DNA using the immunoSEQ Assay, a bias-controlled multiplex PCR. Concerning the study's data processing: Within the assay, amplification of reference gene primers was used to estimate how many nucleated cells each sample contained. To quantify the absolute abundance of each unique TCRbeta CDR3 rearrangement, sequence reads were collapsed and filtered. For each sample, productive Simpson clonality was calculated as the square root of Simpson's diversity index across productive rearrangements. TCRdb re-hosts the immuneACCESS table, in-frame sequences only. Its copies lack some clones; in the studies checked, an unresolved V gene accounts for under half of them, and the cause for the rest is not known. The V and J calls and clone size are taken from that table; D and trimming were inferred from the DNA. This sample has about 360,000 clones in its table, and around 87% of those were observed once. Of the sample, 1.5% to 2% falls within the top ten clones.

General study outcomes and caveats: The quantity of clinical and demographic metadata differed by source and by participant and was supplied without curation.

Comments on this clone: The specificity of this receptor is unknown. Within one base of it there is no much larger clone, and no base qualities were kept.

This sequence uses TRBV5-4 and TRBJ2-1, and TRBD2 aligns with 10 junction nucleotides. Material for sequencing was PBMCs or T cells enriched from blood (not recorded which). The TCR sequence derives from a man aged 35 to 55 in a cohort exposed to, infected with or recovered from COVID-19 (not recorded which). The nucleotide sequence is TGTGCCAGCAGCTGGGGACTAGCGATCTACAATGAGCAGTTCTTC. This sequence encodes CASSWGLAIYNEQFF.